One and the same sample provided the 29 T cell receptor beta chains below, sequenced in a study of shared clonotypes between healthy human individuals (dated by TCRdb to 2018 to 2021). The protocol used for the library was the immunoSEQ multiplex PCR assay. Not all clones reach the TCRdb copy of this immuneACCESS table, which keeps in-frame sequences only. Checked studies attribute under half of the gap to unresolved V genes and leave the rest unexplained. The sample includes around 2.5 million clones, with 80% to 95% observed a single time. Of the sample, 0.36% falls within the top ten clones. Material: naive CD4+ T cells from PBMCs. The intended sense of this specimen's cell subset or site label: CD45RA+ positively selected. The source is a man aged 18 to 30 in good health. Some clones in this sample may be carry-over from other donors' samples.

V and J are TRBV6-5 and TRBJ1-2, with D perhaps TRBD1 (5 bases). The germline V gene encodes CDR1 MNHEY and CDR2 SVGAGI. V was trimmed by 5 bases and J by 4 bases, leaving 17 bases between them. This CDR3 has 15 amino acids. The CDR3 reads CASSPRGRGGYGYTF. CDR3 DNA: TGTGCCAGCAGTCCCCGAGGCCGGGGGGGCTATGGCTACACCTTC.

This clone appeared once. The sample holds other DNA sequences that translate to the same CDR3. The CDR3: CASSPLDLSGNTIYF. The CDR3 nucleotides are TGTGCCAGCTCACCGCTCGATTTATCTGGAAACACCATATATTTT. The rearrangement uses TRBV18 and TRBJ1-3; D gene ambiguous. The CDR3 covers 15 residues. The germline gives CDR1 KGHSH, CDR2 LQKENI. Trimming cost V 3 bases and J 1 base, with 10 bases left between them.

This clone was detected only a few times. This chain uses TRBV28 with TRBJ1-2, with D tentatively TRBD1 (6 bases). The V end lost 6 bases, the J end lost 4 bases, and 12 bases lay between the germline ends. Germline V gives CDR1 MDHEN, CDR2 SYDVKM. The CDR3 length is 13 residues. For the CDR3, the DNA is TGTGCCAGCAGCTCAGACAGGACCTATGGCTACACCTTC. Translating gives CASSSDRTYGYTF.

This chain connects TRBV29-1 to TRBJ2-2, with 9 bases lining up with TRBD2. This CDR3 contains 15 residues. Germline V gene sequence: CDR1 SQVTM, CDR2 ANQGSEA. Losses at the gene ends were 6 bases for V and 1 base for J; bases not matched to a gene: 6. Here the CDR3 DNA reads TGCAGCGTCGAGGCGGGGGGGCGGAACACCGGGGAGCTGTTTTTT. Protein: CSVEAGGRNTGELFF.

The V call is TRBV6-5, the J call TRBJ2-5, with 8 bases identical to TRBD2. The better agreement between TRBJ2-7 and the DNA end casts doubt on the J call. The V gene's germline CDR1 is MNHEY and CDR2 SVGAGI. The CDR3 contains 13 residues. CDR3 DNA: TGTGCCAGCCACAAAGCGGGAGCCTACGAGCAGTACTTC. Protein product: CASHKAGAYEQYF.

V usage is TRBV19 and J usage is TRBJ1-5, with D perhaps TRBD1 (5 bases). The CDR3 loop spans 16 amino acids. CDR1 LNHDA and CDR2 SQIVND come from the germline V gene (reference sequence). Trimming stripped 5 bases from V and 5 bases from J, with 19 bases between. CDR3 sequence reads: CASSPPGRTFHQPQHF. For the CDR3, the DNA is TGTGCCAGTAGTCCCCCGGGACGAACCTTCCATCAGCCCCAGCATTTT.

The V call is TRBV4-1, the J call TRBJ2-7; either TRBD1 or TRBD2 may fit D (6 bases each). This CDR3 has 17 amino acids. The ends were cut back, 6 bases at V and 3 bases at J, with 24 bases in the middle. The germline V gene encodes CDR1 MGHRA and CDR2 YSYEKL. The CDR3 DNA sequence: TGCGCCAGCAGGGACAACAGGGTACTAGCCGTTAACTACGAGCAGTACTTC. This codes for CASRDNRVLAVNYEQYF.

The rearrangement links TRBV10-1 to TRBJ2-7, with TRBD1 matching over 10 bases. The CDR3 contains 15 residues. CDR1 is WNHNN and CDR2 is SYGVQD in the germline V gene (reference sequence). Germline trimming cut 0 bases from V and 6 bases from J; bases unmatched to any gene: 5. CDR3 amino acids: CASSESRTGGGEQYF. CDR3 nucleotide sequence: TGCGCCAGCAGTGAGTCGCGGACAGGGGGTGGCGAGCAGTACTTC.

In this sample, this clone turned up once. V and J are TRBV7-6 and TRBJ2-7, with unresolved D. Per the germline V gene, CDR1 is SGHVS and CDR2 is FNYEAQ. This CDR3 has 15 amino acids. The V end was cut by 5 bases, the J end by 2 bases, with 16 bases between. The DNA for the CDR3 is TGTGCCAGCAGCATCTCCGTGGGTCGCACCTACGAGCAGTACTTC. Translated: CASSISVGRTYEQYF.

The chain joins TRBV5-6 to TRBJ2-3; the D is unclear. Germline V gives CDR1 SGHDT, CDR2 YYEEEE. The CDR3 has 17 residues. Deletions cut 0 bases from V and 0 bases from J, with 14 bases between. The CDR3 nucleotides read TGTGCCAGCAGCTTGGCCTCAGAATCCACTAGCACAGATACGCAGTATTTT. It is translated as CASSLASESTSTDTQYF.

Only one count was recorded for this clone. The CDR3 DNA reads TGTGCCAGCAGTCAACAATCAGTGAACACTGAAGCTTTCTTT. Residues: CASSQQSVNTEAFF. The V gene is TRBV6-6, the J gene TRBJ1-1; D not resolved. The CDR3 is made up of 14 amino acids. Germline V gene lookup returns CDR1 MNHNY and CDR2 SVGAGI (reference sequence). With 5 bases removed from V and 0 bases from J, the gap between germline ends came to 10 bases.

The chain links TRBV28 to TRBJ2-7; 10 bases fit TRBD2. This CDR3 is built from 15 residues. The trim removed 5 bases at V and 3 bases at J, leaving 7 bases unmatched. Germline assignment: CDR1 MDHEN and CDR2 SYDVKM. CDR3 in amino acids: CASSRTSGVVYEQYF. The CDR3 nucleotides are TGTGCCAGCAGTCGTACTAGCGGGGTGGTCTACGAGCAGTACTTC.

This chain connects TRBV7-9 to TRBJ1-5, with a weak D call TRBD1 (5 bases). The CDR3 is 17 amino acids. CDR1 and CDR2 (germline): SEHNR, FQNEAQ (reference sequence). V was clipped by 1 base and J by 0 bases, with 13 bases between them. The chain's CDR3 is CASSLDRGRYSNQPQHF. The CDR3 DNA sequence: TGTGCCAGCAGCTTAGATCGGGGCCGATATAGCAATCAGCCCCAGCATTTT.

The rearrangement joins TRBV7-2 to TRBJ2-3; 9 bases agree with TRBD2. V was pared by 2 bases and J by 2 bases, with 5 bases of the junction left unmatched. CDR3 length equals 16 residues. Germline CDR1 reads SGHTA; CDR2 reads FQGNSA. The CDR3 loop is CASSLSSGVTTDTQYF. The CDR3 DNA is TGTGCCAGCAGCTTATCTAGCGGGGTCACCACAGATACGCAGTATTTT.

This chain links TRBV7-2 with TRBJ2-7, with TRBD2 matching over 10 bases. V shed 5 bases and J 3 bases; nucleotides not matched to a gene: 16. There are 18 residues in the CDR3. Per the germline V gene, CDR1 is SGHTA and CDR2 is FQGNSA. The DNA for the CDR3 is TGTGCCAGCAGCCCCCGTTTGAGCGGGAGGGGGGGCGGCTACGAGCAGTACTTC. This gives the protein CASSPRLSGRGGGYEQYF. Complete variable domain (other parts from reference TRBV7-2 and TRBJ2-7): GAGVSQSPSNKVTEKGKDVELRCDPISGHTALYWYRQSLGQGLEFLIYFQGNSAPDKSGLPSDRFSAERTGGSVSTLTIQRTQQEDSAVYLCASSPRLSGRGGGYEQYFGPGTRLTVT.

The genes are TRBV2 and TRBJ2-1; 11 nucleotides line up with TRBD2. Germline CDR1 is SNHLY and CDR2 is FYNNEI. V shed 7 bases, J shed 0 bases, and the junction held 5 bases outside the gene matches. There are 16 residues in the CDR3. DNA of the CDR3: TGTGCCAGCATAGAGGGACTAGCGGCCTCCTACAATGAGCAGTTCTTC. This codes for CASIEGLAASYNEQFF.

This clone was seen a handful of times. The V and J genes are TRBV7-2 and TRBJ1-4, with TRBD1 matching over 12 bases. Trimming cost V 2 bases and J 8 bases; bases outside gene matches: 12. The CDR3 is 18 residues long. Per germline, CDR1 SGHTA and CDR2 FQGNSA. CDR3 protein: CASSLTSGTGGLREKLFF. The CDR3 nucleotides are TGTGCCAGCAGCTTAACATCCGGGACAGGGGGCCTAAGGGAAAAACTGTTTTTT. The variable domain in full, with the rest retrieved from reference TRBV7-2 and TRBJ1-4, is GAGVSQSPSNKVTEKGKDVELRCDPISGHTALYWYRQSLGQGLEFLIYFQGNSAPDKSGLPSDRFSAERTGGSVSTLTIQRTQQEDSAVYLCASSLTSGTGGLREKLFFGSGTQLSVL.

This CDR3 is CASSLDRDSPGEQYF. The CDR3 DNA reads TGTGCCAGCAGCCTAGACCGGGACTCCCCCGGCGAGCAGTACTTC. The V gene is TRBV7-3, the J gene TRBJ2-7; maybe TRBD2 (6 bases). V dropped 5 bases and J dropped 6 bases, with 20 bases sitting between them. Germline CDR1 and CDR2: SGHTA and FQGTGA. There are 15 residues in the CDR3. The whole variable domain, filled in from reference TRBV7-3 and TRBJ2-7, reads GAGVSQTPSNKVTEKGKYVELRCDPISGHTALYWYRQSLGQGPEFLIYFQGTGAADDSGLPNDRFFAVRPEGSVSTLKIQRTERGDSAVYLCASSLDRDSPGEQYFGPGTRLTVT.

The CDR3 sequence: CASSRLGGTQYF. CDR3 in DNA: TGTGCCAGCAGTCGCCTGGGAGGTACGCAGTATTTT. This sequence joins TRBV28 and TRBJ2-3; D may be TRBD2 (6 bases). Germline V CDR1 and CDR2: MDHEN, SYDVKM. Trimming removed 5 bases from V and 8 bases from J, with 11 bases in between. This CDR3 has 12 amino acids. The full variable domain, with the rest looked up from reference TRBV28 and TRBJ2-3, is DVKVTQSSRYLVKRTGEKVFLECVQDMDHENMFWYRQDPGLGLRLIYFSYDVKMKEKGDIPEGYSVSREKKERFSLILESASTNQTSMYLCASSRLGGTQYFGPGTRLTVL.

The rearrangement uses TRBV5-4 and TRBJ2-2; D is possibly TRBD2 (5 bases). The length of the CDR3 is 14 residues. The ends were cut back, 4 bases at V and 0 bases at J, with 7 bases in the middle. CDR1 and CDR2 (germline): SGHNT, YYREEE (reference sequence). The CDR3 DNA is TGTGCCAGCAGCCTACTAGCGAACACCGGGGAGCTGTTTTTT. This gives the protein CASSLLANTGELFF.

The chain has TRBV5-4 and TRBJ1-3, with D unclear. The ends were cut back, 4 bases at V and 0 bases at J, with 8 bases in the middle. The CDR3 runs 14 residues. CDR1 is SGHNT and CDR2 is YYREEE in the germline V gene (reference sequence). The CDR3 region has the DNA TGTGCCAGCAGCAAAGGAGACTCTGGAAACACCATATATTTT. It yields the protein CASSKGDSGNTIYF. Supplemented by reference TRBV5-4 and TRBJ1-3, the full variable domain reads ETGVTQSPTHLIKTRGQQVTLRCSSQSGHNTVSWYQQALGQGPQFIFQYYREEENGRGNFPPRFSGLQFPNYSSELNVNALELDDSALYLCASSKGDSGNTIYFGEGSWLTVV.

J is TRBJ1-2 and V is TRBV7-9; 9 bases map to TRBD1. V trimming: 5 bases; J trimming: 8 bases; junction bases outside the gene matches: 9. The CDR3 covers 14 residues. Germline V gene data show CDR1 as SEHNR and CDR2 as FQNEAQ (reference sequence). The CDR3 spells CASSPPGQGKGYTF. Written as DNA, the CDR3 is TGTGCCAGCAGCCCTCCGGGACAGGGAAAAGGCTACACCTTC.

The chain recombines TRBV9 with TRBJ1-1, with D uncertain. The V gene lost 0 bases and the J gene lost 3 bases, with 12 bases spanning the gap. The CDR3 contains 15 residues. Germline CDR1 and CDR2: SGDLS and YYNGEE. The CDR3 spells CASSVVSGSHTEAFF. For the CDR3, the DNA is TGTGCCAGCAGCGTAGTTTCCGGGAGCCACACTGAAGCTTTCTTT.

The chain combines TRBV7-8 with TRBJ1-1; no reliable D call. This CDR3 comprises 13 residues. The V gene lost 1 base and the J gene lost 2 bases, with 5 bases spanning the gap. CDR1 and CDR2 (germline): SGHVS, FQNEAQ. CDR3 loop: CASSLDPNTEAFF. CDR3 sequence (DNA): TGTGCCAGCAGCTTAGACCCAAACACTGAAGCTTTCTTT.

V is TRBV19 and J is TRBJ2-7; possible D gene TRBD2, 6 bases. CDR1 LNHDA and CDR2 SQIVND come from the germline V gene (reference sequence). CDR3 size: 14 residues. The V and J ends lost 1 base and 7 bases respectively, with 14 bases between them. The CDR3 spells CASSIGRSGGEQYF. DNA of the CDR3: TGTGCCAGTAGTATAGGACGATCCGGGGGAGAGCAGTACTTC.

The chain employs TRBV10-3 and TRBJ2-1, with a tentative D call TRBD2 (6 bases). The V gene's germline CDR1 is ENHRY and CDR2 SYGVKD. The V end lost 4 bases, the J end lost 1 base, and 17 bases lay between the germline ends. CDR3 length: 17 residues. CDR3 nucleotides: TGTGCCATCAGTGGAGGATGGGTGGGAGGATCCTACAATGAGCAGTTCTTC. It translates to CAISGGWVGGSYNEQFF.

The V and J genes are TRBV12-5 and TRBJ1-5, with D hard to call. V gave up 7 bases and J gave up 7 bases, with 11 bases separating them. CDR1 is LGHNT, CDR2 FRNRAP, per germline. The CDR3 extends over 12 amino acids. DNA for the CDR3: TGTGCTAGTGCCCGCGACTGGCAGCCCCAGCATTTT. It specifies CASARDWQPQHF.

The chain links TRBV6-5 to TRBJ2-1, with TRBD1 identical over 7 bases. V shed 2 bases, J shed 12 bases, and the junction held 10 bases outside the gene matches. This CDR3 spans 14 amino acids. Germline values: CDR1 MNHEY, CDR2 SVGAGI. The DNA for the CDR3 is TGTGCCAGCAGTTACGGCCCGGGACAGCCGTTGCAGTTCTTC. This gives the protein CASSYGPGQPLQFF.

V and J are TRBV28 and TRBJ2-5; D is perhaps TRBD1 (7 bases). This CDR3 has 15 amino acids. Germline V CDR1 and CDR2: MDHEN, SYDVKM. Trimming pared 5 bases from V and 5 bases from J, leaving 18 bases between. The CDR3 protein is CASSDHGGTAETQYF. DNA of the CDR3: TGTGCCAGCAGTGACCATGGCGGGACAGCGGAGACCCAGTACTTC.